This record covers a single T cell receptor (beta chain). What it binds is not known. These data come from a study of CD8 T cells in ankylosing spondylitis. Study results and caveats: Disease-linked clones reportedly showed significant enrichment in matched ankylosing spondylitis synovial fluid. Seemingly distinctive of ankylosing spondylitis blood was a TCR beta motif formed by eight highly homologous variants. Researchers report that disease-linked clones proved CD8+ and relatively rare in peripheral blood.

For TCR beta, libraries came from quantitative 5'-RACE with molecular barcodes. TCRdb reprocessed the 5' RACE reads via MiXCR and lists one record per CDR3 protein. The profile covers 150,000 to 200,000 distinct CDR3 sequences, with 15% to 20% appearing a single time and approximately 4.3% taken by the ten largest. V was clipped by 0 bases and J by 3 bases, with 6 bases between them. Looked up from germline, CDR1 is SSHAT and CDR2 is FNYEAQ (reference sequence). This CDR3 has 13 residues. The clonotype was recovered from a male donor aged 10-30 years with ankylosing spondylitis or in good health (not recorded which). The sequenced material came from blood, either unsorted or a sorted T cell fraction (not recorded which). The chain combines TRBV7-7 with TRBJ2-7; no clear D gene. This chain's CDR3 is CASSLAGNYEQYF. CDR3 DNA sequence: TGTGCCAGCAGCTTAGCGGGGAACTACGAGCAGTACTTC.